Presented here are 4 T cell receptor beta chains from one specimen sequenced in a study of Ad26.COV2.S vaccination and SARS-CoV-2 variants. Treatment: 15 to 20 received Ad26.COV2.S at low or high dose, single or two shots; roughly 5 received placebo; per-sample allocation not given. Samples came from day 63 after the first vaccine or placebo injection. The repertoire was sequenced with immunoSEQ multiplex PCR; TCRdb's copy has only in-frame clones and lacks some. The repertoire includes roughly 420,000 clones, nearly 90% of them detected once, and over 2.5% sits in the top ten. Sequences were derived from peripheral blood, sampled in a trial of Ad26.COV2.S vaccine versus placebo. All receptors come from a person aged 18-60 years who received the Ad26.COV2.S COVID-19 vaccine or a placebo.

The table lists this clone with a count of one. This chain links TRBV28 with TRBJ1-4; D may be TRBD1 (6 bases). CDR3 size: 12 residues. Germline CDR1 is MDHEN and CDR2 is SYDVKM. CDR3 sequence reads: CAYEGDNEKLFF. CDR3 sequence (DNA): TGTGCTTACGAGGGGGATAATGAAAAACTGTTTTTT.

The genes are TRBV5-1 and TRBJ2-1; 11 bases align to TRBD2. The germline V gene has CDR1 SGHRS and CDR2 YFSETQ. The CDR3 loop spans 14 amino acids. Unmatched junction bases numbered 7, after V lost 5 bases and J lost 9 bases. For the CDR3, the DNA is TGCGCCAGCAGTAAATTAGCGGGAGGGGTTGAGCAGTTCTTC. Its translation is CASSKLAGGVEQFF. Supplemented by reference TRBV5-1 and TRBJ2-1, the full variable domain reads KAGVTQTPRYLIKTRGQQVTLSCSPISGHRSVSWYQQTPGQGLQFLFEYFSETQRNKGNFPGRFSGRQFSNSRSEMNVSTLELGDSALYLCASSKLAGGVEQFFGPGTRLTVL.

The CDR3 spells CASSLGAISGNTIYF. Here the CDR3 DNA reads TGCGCCAGCAGCTTGGGGGCGATCTCTGGAAACACCATATATTTT. The rearrangement links TRBV5-1 to TRBJ1-3; no clear D gene. The germline gives CDR1 SGHRS, CDR2 YFSETQ. This CDR3 has 15 residues. Trimming removed 0 bases at V and 0 bases at J, with 7 bases between. Full variable domain (rest looked up from reference TRBV5-1 and TRBJ1-3): KAGVTQTPRYLIKTRGQQVTLSCSPISGHRSVSWYQQTPGQGLQFLFEYFSETQRNKGNFPGRFSGRQFSNSRSEMNVSTLELGDSALYLCASSLGAISGNTIYFGEGSWLTVV.

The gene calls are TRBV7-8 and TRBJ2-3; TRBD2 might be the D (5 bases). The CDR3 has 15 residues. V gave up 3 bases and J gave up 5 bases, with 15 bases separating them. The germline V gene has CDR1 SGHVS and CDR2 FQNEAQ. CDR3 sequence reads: CASSFLGSAGDTQYF. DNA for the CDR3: TGTGCCAGCAGCTTCCTAGGGAGTGCGGGAGATACGCAGTATTTT.